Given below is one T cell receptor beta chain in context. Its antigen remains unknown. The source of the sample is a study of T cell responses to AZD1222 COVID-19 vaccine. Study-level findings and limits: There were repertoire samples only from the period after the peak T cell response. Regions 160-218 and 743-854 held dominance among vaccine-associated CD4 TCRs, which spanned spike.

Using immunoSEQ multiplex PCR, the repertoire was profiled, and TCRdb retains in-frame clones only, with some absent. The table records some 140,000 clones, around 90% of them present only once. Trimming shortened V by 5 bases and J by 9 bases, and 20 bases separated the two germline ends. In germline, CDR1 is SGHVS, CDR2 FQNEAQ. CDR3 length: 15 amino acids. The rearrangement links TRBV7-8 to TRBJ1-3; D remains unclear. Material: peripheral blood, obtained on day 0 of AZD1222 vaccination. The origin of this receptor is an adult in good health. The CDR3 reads CASSPYGSQKGTIYF. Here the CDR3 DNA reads TGTGCCAGCAGCCCCTACGGGAGCCAGAAGGGCACCATATATTTT.